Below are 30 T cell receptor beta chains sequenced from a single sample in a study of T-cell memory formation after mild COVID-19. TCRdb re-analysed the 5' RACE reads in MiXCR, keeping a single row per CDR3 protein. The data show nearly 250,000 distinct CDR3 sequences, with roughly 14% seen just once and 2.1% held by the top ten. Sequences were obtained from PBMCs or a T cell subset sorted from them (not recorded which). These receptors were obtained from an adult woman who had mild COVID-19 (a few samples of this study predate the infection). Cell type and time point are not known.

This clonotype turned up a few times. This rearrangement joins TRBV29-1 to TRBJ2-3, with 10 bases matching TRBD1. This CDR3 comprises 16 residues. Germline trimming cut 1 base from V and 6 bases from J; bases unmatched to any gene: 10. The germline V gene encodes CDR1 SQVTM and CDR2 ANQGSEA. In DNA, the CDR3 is TGCAGCGTTGAAGGGCTTCCGGGACAGGGGTCTGATACGCAGTATTTT. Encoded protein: CSVEGLPGQGSDTQYF.

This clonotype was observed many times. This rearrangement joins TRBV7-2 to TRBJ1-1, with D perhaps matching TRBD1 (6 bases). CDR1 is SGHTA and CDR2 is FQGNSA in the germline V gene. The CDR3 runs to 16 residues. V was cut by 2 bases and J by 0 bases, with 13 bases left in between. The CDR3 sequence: CASSLPGGGMNTEAFF. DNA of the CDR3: TGTGCCAGCAGCTTACCCGGGGGGGGCATGAACACTGAAGCTTTCTTT.

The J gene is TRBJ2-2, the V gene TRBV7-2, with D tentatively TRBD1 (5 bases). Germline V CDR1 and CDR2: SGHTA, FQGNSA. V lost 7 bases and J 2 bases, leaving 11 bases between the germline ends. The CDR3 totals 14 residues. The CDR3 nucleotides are TGTGCCAGCATCCGGACAACTAACACCGGGGAGCTGTTTTTT. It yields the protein CASIRTTNTGELFF.

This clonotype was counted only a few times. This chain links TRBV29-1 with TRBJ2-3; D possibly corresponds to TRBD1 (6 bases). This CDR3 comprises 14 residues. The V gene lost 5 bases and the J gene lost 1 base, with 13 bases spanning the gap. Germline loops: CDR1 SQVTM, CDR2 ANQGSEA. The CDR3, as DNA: TGCAGCGTTAGTTACAGGGCCGGCACAGATACGCAGTATTTT. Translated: CSVSYRAGTDTQYF.

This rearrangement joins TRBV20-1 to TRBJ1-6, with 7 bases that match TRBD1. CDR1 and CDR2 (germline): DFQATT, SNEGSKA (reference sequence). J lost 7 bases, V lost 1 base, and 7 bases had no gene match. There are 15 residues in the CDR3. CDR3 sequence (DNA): TGCAGTGCTAGAGTGCCGGACAGGCCGAATTCACCCCTCCACTTT. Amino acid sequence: CSARVPDRPNSPLHF.

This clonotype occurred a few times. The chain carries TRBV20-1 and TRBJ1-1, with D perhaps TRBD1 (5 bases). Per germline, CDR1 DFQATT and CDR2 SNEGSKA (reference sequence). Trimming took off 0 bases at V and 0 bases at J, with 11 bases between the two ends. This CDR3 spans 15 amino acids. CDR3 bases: TGCAGTGCTAGAGATGGGAGGGGTTTGAACACTGAAGCTTTCTTT. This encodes CSARDGRGLNTEAFF.

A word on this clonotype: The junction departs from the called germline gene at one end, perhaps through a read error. The DNA of the CDR3 is TGTGCCAGCATCCCGGACGAAGGAGACTACACTGAGCAGTTCTTC. Translation: CASIPDEGDYTEQFF. The rearrangement uses TRBV12-3 or TRBV12-4 and TRBJ2-1; the D gene is possibly TRBD2 (5 bases). The CDR3 has 15 amino acids.

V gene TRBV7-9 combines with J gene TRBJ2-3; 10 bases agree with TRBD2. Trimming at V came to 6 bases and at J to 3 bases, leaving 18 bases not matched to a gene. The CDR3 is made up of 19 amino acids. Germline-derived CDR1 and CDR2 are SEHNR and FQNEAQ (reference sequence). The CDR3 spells CASSTAEAGGLFGTDTQYF. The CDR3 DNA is TGTGCCAGCAGTACTGCCGAAGCGGGAGGGCTGTTTGGGACAGATACGCAGTATTTT.

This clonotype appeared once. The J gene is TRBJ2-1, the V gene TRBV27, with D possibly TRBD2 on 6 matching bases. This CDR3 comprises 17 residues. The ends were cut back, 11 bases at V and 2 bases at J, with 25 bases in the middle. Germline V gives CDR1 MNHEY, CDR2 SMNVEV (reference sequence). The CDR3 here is CARCPPDSGAPYNEQFF. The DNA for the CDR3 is TGTGCCCGCTGCCCCCCTGATAGCGGAGCACCCTACAATGAGCAGTTCTTC.

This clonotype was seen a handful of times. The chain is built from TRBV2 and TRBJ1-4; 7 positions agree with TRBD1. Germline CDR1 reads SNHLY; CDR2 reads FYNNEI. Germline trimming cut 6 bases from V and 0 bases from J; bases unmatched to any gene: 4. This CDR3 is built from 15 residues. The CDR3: CASSHRGATNEKLFF. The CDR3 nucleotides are TGTGCCAGCAGCCACAGGGGTGCAACTAATGAAAAACTGTTTTTT. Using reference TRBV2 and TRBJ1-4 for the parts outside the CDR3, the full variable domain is EPEVTQTPSHQVTQMGQEVILRCVPISNHLYFYWYRQILGQKVEFLVSFYNNEISEKSEIFDDQFSVERPDGSNFTLKIRSTKLEDSAMYFCASSHRGATNEKLFFGSGTQLSVL.

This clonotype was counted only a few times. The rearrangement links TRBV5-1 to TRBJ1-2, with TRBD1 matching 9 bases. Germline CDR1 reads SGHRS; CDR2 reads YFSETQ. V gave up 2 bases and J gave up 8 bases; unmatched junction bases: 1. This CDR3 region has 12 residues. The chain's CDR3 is CASSFGTGGYTF. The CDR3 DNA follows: TGCGCCAGCAGCTTTGGGACAGGGGGCTACACCTTC.

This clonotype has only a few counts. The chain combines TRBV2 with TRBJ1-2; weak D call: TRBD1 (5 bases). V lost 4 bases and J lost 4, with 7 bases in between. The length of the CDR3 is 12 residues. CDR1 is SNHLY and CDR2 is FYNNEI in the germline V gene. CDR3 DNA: TGTGCCAGCAGTGGAGGGGTCTATGGCTACACCTTC. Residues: CASSGGVYGYTF.

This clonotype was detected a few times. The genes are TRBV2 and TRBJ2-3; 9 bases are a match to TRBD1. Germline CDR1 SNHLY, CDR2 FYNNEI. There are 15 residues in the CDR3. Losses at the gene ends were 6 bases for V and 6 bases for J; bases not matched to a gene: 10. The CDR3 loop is CASSKDGQGRDTQYF. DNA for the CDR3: TGTGCCAGCAGCAAAGATGGACAGGGGAGGGATACGCAGTATTTT.

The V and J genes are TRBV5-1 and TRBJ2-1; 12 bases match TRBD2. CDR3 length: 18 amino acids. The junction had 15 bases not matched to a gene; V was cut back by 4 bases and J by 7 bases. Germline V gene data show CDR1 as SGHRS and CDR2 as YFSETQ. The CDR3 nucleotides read TGCGCCAGCAGCCTTCGGGTCGCTAGCGGGAGGGCCAAGAATGAGCAGTTCTTC. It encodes CASSLRVASGRAKNEQFF.

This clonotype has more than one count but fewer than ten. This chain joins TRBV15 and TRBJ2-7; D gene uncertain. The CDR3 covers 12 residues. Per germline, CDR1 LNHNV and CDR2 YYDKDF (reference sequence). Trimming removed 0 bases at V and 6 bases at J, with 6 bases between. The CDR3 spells CATSRDASEQYF. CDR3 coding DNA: TGTGCCACCAGCAGAGATGCGTCCGAGCAGTACTTC. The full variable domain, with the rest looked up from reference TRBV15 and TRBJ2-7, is DAMVIQNPRYQVTQFGKPVTLSCSQTLNHNVMYWYQQKSSQAPKLLFHYYDKDFNNEADTPDNFQSRRPNTSFCFLDIRSPGLGDTAMYLCATSRDASEQYFGPGTRLTVT.

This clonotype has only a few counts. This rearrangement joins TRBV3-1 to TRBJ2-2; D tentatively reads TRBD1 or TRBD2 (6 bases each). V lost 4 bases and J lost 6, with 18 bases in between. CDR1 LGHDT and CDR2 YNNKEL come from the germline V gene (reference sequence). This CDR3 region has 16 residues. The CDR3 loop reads CASSPWVQGRSGELFF. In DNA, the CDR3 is TGTGCCAGCAGCCCGTGGGTGCAGGGGAGGTCCGGGGAGCTGTTTTTT.

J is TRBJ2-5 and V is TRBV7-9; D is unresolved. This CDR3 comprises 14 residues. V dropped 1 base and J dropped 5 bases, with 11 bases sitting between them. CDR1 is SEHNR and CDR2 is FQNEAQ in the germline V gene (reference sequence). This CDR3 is CASSLDARGETQYF. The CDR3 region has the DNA TGTGCCAGCAGCTTAGACGCCCGTGGGGAGACCCAGTACTTC.

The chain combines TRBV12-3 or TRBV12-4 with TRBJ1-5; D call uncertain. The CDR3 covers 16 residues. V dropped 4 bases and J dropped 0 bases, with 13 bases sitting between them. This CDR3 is CASSSSSRDSNQPQHF. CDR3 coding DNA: TGTGCCAGCAGTTCGTCGTCGCGCGATAGCAATCAGCCCCAGCATTTT.

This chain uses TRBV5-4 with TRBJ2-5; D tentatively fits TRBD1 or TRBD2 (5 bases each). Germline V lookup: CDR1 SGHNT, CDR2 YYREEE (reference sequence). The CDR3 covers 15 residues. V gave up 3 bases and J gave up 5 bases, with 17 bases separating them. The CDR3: CASSYGGTRRETQYF. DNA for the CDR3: TGTGCCAGCAGCTATGGGGGTACTAGACGGGAGACCCAGTACTTC.

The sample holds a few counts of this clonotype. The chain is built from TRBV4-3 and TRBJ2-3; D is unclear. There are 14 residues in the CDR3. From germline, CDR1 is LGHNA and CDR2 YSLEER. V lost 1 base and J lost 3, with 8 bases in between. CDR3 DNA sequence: TGCGCCAGCAGCCAAGCCCTTGGGACAGATACGCAGTATTTT. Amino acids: CASSQALGTDTQYF.

The CDR3 is CASSQTGTDEKLFF. CDR3 nucleotide sequence: TGTGCCAGCAGCCAAACAGGGACGGATGAAAAACTGTTTTTT. The rearrangement links TRBV6-5 to TRBJ1-4; D may be TRBD1 (6 bases). Deletions cut 6 bases from V and 6 bases from J, with 14 bases between. The CDR3 has 14 amino acids. The germline V gene has CDR1 MNHEY and CDR2 SVGAGI.

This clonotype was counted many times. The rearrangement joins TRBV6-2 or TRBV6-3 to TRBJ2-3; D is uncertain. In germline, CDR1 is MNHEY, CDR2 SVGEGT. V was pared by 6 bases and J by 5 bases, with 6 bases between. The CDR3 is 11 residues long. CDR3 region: CASSQRDTQYF. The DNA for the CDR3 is TGTGCCAGCAGCCAGAGAGATACGCAGTATTTT.

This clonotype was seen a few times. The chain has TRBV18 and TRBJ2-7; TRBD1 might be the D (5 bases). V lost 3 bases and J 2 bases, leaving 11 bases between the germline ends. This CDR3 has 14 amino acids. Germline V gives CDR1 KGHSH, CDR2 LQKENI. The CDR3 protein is CASSPMQGPYEQYF. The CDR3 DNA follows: TGTGCCAGCTCACCGATGCAGGGTCCCTACGAGCAGTACTTC. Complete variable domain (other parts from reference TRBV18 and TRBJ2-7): NAGVMQNPRHLVRRRGQEARLRCSPMKGHSHVYWYRQLPEEGLKFMVYLQKENIIDESGMPKERFSAEFPKEGPSILRIQQVVRGDSAAYFCASSPMQGPYEQYFGPGTRLTVT.

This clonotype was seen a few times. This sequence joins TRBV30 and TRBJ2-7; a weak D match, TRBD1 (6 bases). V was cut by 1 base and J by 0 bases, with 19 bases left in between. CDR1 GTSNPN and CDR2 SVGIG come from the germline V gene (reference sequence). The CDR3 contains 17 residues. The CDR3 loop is CAWSGLSWPTGSYEQYF. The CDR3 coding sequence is TGTGCCTGGAGTGGATTGAGCTGGCCGACAGGCTCCTACGAGCAGTACTTC.

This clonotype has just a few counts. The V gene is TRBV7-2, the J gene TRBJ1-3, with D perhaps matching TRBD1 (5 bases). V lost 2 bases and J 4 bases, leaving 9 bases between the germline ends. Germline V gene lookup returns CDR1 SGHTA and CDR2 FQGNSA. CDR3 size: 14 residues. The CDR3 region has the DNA TGTGCCAGCAGCTTACAGACAGCAGGAAACACCATATATTTT. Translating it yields CASSLQTAGNTIYF.

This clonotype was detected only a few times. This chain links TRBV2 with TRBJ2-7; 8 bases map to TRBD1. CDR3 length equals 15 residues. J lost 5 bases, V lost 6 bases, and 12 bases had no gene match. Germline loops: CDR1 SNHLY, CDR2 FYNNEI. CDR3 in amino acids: CASSDRTGWSNEQYF. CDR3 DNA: TGTGCCAGCAGCGATCGGACAGGGTGGTCCAACGAGCAGTACTTC.

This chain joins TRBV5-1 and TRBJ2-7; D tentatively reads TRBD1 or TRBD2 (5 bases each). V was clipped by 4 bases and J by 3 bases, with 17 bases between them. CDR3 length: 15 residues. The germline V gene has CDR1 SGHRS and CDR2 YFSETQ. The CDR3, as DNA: TGCGCCAGCAGCCGAGGGGTGGCGTCTAACTACGAGCAGTACTTC. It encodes CASSRGVASNYEQYF. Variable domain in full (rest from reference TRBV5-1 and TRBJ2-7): KAGVTQTPRYLIKTRGQQVTLSCSPISGHRSVSWYQQTPGQGLQFLFEYFSETQRNKGNFPGRFSGRQFSNSRSEMNVSTLELGDSALYLCASSRGVASNYEQYFGPGTRLTVT.

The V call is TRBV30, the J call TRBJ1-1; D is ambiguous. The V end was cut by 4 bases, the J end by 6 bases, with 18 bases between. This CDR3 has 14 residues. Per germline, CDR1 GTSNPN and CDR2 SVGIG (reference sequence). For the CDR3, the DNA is TGTGCCTGGACTCCGGAACCTCGGGTGGCTGAAGCTTTCTTT. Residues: CAWTPEPRVAEAFF.

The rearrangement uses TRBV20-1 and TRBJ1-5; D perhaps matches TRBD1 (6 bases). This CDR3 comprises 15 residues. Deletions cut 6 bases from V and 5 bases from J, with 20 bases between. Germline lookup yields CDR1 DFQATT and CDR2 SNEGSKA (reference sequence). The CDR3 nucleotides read TGCAGTGCGCTCCTAGGGGGGGCGCGGGATCAGCCCCAGCATTTT. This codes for CSALLGGARDQPQHF.

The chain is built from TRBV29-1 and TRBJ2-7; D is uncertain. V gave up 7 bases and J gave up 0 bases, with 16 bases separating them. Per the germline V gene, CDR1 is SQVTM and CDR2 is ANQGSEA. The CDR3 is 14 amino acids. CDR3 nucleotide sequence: TGCAGCGCCAGATGGGGATTGAGCTCCTACGAGCAGTACTTC. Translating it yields CSARWGLSSYEQYF.